This T cell receptor (beta chain) was retrieved from a study of cytomegalovirus exposure and HLA in healthy donors. Study background: The 120 validation repertoires were produced on the same platform as the 500 to 800 repertoires of the first cohort. This was reported in a later analysis. Study-level findings and limits: Altogether, 150 to 200 TCR beta chains were recorded as cytomegalovirus-associated.

Worth noting for this clone: Its cognate antigen is unknown.

The CDR3 is made up of 15 amino acids. Germline V gives CDR1 LNHDA, CDR2 SQIVND (reference sequence). The J segment lost 7 bases and the V segment lost 5 bases, leaving 8 bases of the junction unmatched. Generated by immunoSEQ multiplex PCR, the TCRdb table keeps only in-frame clones and is missing some. The sample holds around 170,000 clones, roughly 91% seen once. Sequences were obtained from PBMCs. The chain joins TRBV19 to TRBJ1-1; 12 nucleotides line up with TRBD1. This clonotype was sampled from a man between 18 and 35 years old in good health and CMV-seronegative. In DNA, the CDR3 is TGTGCCAGTAGTGACTGGGACAGGGGGCGAGGTGAAGCTTTCTTT. Its translation is CASSDWDRGRGEAFF.